This T cell receptor beta chain is drawn from a study of OX40 agonist ivuxolimab in advanced cancers. V shed 3 bases, J shed 0 bases, and the junction held 7 bases outside the gene matches. This CDR3 has 17 amino acids. Germline V gene lookup returns CDR1 SGHTA and CDR2 FQGTGA. TCRdb's copy holds only in-frame clones and misses some; the assay was immunoSEQ multiplex PCR. This table has around 72,000 clones, about 84% appearing once. The chain joins TRBV7-3 to TRBJ2-2; TRBD2 aligns across 7 bases. This clonotype was obtained from an adult with an advanced solid tumor such as melanoma, head and neck, liver or kidney cancer. Here the sequenced sample was CD4+ or CD8+ T cells sorted from blood, taken in a trial of the OX40 agonist ivuxolimab. The CDR3: CASSFLASGSNTGELFF. CDR3 DNA sequence: TGTGCCAGCAGCTTTCTTGCTAGCGGATCGAACACCGGGGAGCTGTTTTTT.